Sequencing of this TCR beta chain was carried out in a study of siplizumab effects on memory and regulatory T cells. Study results and caveats: Memory cells seemed less diverse than naive T cells, which seemed major alloresponse contributors.

About this clone: Its antigen is as yet unknown.

Investigators obtained sequences from unstimulated naive, memory, effector memory and TEMRA subsets in three donor pairs. The repertoire was sequenced with immunoSEQ multiplex PCR; TCRdb's copy has only in-frame clones and lacks some. The table records 70,000 to 95,000 clones, roughly 96% of them present only once. Sequenced material: naive CD4+ T cells sorted from blood. The origin of this receptor is a human donor in good health.

CDR3 in amino acids: CASSLYRGGSYEQYF. For the CDR3, the DNA is TGTGCCAGCAGCCTGTACAGGGGTGGCTCCTACGAGCAGTACTTC. The chain recombines TRBV28 with TRBJ2-7, with 7 bases fitting TRBD1. V shed 6 bases and J 0 bases; nucleotides not matched to a gene: 8. The CDR3 runs 15 residues. The germline CDR1 and CDR2 sequences are MDHEN and SYDVKM.